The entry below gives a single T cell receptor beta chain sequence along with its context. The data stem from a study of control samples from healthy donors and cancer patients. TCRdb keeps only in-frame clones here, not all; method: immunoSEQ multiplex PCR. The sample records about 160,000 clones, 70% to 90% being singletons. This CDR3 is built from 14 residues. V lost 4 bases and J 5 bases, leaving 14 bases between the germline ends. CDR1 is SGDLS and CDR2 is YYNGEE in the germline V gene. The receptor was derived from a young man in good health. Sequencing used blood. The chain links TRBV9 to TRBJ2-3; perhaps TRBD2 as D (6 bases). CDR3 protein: CASSTSGAGDTQYF. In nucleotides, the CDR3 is TGTGCCAGCAGCACAAGCGGAGCGGGAGATACGCAGTATTTT.